The sequence of this TCR beta chain was determined in a study of blood T cell repertoires in COVID-19. Study-wide background: Some COVID-19 samples were acute and others convalescent; all came from the United States, Italy and Spain. T cells, B-cell-depleted T cells, or PBMCs provided the cDNA or gDNA that served as material.

The ends lost 3 bases at V and 5 bases at J; junction bases unmatched: 7. The CDR3 is made up of 15 amino acids. Per germline, CDR1 SGHRS and CDR2 YFSETQ. In the authors' workflow: Counts of nucleated cells, estimated from reference gene primer amplification, were obtained. Measured with immunoSEQ multiplex PCR; TCRdb has only the in-frame clones, and not every one. Clone size and the V and J calls come from that table; the DNA yielded D and trimming. The table lists some 200,000 clones, over 70% of them singletons. J is TRBJ2-5 and V is TRBV5-1, with 10 nucleotides matching TRBD1. Sequences were obtained from peripheral blood. The sequence came from a woman aged 70-85 years with acute or convalescent COVID-19. The CDR3 is CASSWGQGLGETQYF. Written as DNA, the CDR3 is TGCGCCAGCAGCTGGGGACAGGGGCTAGGGGAGACCCAGTACTTC.